This T cell receptor (beta chain) was captured in a study of shared clonotypes between healthy human individuals. Study-wide background: Three plates were used per donor for CD4 naive, three for CD4 memory, two for CD8 naive and one for CD8 memory. Study-wide findings and caveats: Among donors, sharing of clonotypes was expected to be affected by sequencing depth.

Concerning this clone itself: Its target is not known.

Trimming removed 3 bases from V and 1 base from J, with 15 bases in between. Germline V lookup: CDR1 SEHNR, CDR2 FQNEAQ (reference sequence). The CDR3 consists of 16 residues. Profiled with immunoSEQ multiplex PCR; TCRdb holds only in-frame clones, not every one. Seen here are 2,500,000 or so clones, approximately 90% observed once, and the top ten hold approximately 0.4%. This clonotype was obtained from a man in his late teens or twenties in good health. Some clones in this sample may be carry-over from other donors' samples. This rearrangement joins TRBV7-9 to TRBJ1-1, with D maybe TRBD1 (5 bases). Material: naive CD4+ T cells from PBMCs. Subset meaning: CD45RA+ positively selected. CDR3 in DNA: TGTGCCAGCAGCTTCAAGGTTCCGGGGGAGAACACTGAAGCTTTCTTT. It codes for CASSFKVPGENTEAFF.